This T cell receptor beta chain appears in the sequencing data of a study of CD8 T cells in ankylosing spondylitis. Researchers built TCR beta libraries using quantitative 5'-RACE with molecular barcodes. TCRdb called the 5' RACE reads again in MiXCR, with one record for every CDR3 protein. Found here are around 390,000 distinct CDR3 sequences, about 22% of them singletons; the top ten hold about a sixth. The ends were cut back, 3 bases at V and 2 bases at J, with 13 bases in the middle. The CDR3 contains 15 residues. Per germline, CDR1 DFQATT and CDR2 SNEGSKA (reference sequence). Study outcomes and limitations: Fewer than 10 highly homologous variants formed a TCR beta motif that appeared characteristic of ankylosing spondylitis blood. Several of the motif variants were reported before in synovial fluid and blood from reactive arthritis. Clones tied to disease were said to be significantly enriched in matched ankylosing spondylitis synovial fluid.

Notes on this clonotype: As yet, its antigen is unknown.

The specimen was blood, either unsorted or a sorted T cell fraction (not recorded which). This TCR derives from a male donor with ankylosing spondylitis. The chain is built from TRBV20-1 and TRBJ2-2; D is uncertain. CDR3 in amino acids: CSASPSGTNTGELFF. The CDR3 DNA sequence: TGCAGTGCTAGTCCATCGGGTACCAACACCGGGGAGCTGTTTTTT.